The rows below give T cell receptor beta chains drawn from one sample of a study of T cell responses to AZD1222 COVID-19 vaccine. The repertoire was sequenced with immunoSEQ multiplex PCR; TCRdb's copy has only in-frame clones and lacks some. The data show 180,000 or so clones, about 88% seen once. The starting material was peripheral blood, obtained 28 days after the second AZD1222 dose. The receptors were sampled from an adult who received the AZD1222 COVID-19 vaccine. The CDR3 runs from the conserved cysteine through the conserved F or W. D genes are given only for firm matches. The size entry is marked missing in some rows and otherwise reads once, few, many or a size class.

j_call cdr3_length clone_size d_call v_call cdr3_nt cdr3_aa
TRBJ1-2 16 NA TRBD1 TRBV18 TGTGCCAGCTCACCAACAAAGACGGGACAGGGAAGTGGCTACACCTTC CASSPTKTGQGSGYTF
TRBJ2-1 17 NA TRBD2 TRBV7-9 TGTGCCAGCAGCACCGAGACTAGCGGGAGGGCCGCAAATGAGCAGTTCTTC CASSTETSGRAANEQFF
TRBJ2-2 12 NA NA TRBV5-1 TGCGCCAGCAGCTTGACAAACGGGGAGCTGTTTTTT CASSLTNGELFF
TRBJ1-3 15 few NA TRBV7-2 TGTGCCAGCAGCTTAAACTTGATCTCTGGAAACACCATATATTTT CASSLNLISGNTIYF
TRBJ1-2 14 NA NA TRBV2 TGTGCCAGCAATCCCTCTCGGATGGGGGGTGGCTACACCTTC CASNPSRMGGGYTF
TRBJ2-7 13 NA NA TRBV7-2 TGTGCCAGCAGCTTAAACGGTCGCTACGAGCAGTACTTC CASSLNGRYEQYF
TRBJ2-3 15 NA NA TRBV7-2 TGTGCCAGCAGCCCCCCGGGACTCCGCACAGATACGCAGTATTTT CASSPPGLRTDTQYF
TRBJ1-2 14 once NA TRBV24-1 TGTGCCACCAGTGATTCTAGCAGGGCGGATGGCTACACCTTC CATSDSSRADGYTF
TRBJ2-3 15 NA NA TRBV19 TGTGCCAGTAGTCCCCTGGGGGGGCGAGGAGATACGCAGTATTTT CASSPLGGRGDTQYF
TRBJ1-5 14 once NA TRBV3-1/TRBV3-2 TGTGCCAGCAGTCTGGATCATAGCAATCAGCCCCAGCATTTT CASSLDHSNQPQHF
TRBJ1-6 15 NA TRBD1 TRBV28 TGTGCCAGCAGTAGCGGACAGGGGTGGAATTCACCCCTCCACTTT CASSSGQGWNSPLHF